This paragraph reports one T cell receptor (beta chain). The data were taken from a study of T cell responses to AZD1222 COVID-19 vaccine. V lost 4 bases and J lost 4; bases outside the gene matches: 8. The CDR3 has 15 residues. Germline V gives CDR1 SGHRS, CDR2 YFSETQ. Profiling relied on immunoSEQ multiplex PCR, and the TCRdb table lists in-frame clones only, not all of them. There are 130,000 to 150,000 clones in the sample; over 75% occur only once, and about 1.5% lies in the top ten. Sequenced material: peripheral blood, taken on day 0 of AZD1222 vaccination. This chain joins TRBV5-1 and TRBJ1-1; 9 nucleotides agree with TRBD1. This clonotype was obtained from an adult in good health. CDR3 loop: CASSVVGQGLTEAFF. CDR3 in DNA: TGCGCCAGCAGCGTGGTGGGACAGGGTCTCACTGAAGCTTTCTTT.